Presented here are 21 T cell receptor beta chains from one specimen sequenced in a study of immune evolution from preneoplasia to lung adenocarcinoma. Using immunoSEQ multiplex PCR, the repertoire was profiled, and TCRdb retains in-frame clones only, with some absent. The sample includes just over 4,000 clones, 82% of them seen just once. Specimen: FFPE adjacent normal lung tissue. These receptors were taken from a donor at least 70 years old with lung adenocarcinoma.

The V gene is TRBV7-3, the J gene TRBJ2-3; TRBD1 or TRBD2 may be the D gene (6 bases each). Trimming took 3 bases from V and 4 from J, leaving 8 bases between them. The CDR3 loop spans 13 amino acids. The germline gives CDR1 SGHTA, CDR2 FQGTGA. The CDR3 here is CASSLGGPDTQYF. DNA for the CDR3: TGTGCCAGCAGCTTGGGGGGCCCAGATACGCAGTATTTT. The variable domain in full, with the rest retrieved from reference TRBV7-3 and TRBJ2-3, is GAGVSQTPSNKVTEKGKYVELRCDPISGHTALYWYRQSLGQGPEFLIYFQGTGAADDSGLPNDRFFAVRPEGSVSTLKIQRTERGDSAVYLCASSLGGPDTQYFGPGTRLTVL.

The chain is built from TRBV25-1 and TRBJ2-2; D might be TRBD1 (5 bases). V was pared by 6 bases and J by 13 bases, with 15 bases between. CDR3 length: 12 amino acids. The germline gives CDR1 MGHDK, CDR2 SYGVNS. This CDR3 is CASSVGAGRLFF. DNA for the CDR3: TGTGCCAGCAGCGTCGGTGCAGGGCGGCTGTTTTTT. Variable domain in full (rest from reference TRBV25-1 and TRBJ2-2): EADIYQTPRYLVIGTGKKITLECSQTMGHDKMYWYQQDPGMELHLIHYSYGVNSTEKGDLSSESTVSRIRTEHFPLTLESARPSHTSQYLCASSVGAGRLFFGEGSRLTVL.

The rearrangement joins TRBV5-6 to TRBJ2-5; D call uncertain. V shed 5 bases and J shed 2 bases, with 10 bases lying between them. The CDR3 spans 13 residues. In germline, CDR1 is SGHDT, CDR2 YYEEEE. The CDR3 DNA reads TGTGCCAGCAGATCTAAGGGACAAGAGACCCAGTACTTC. This encodes CASRSKGQETQYF.

The chain uses TRBV21-1 and TRBJ1-6. TRBV21-1 is noted as a pseudogene. The CDR3 has 17 amino acids. The DNA of the CDR3 is TGTGCCAGCAGGCAGCAATTAGCTACACATACTAATTCACCCCTCCACTTT. Its protein product is CASRQQLATHTNSPLHF.

The chain recombines TRBV7-9 with TRBJ1-6; D might be TRBD1 (5 bases). CDR1 SEHNR and CDR2 FQNEAQ come from the germline V gene (reference sequence). The length of the CDR3 is 14 residues. Trimming removed 10 bases at V and 9 bases at J, with 19 bases between. The CDR3 spells CATPRGVGVSPLHF. In nucleotides, the CDR3 is TGTGCCACCCCGCGCGGGGTAGGGGTTTCACCCCTCCACTTT.

This clone was counted a single time. The V gene is TRBV11-2, the J gene TRBJ2-3, with D tentatively TRBD1 (5 bases). Trimming removed 4 bases from V and 2 bases from J, with 13 bases in between. The CDR3 runs to 15 residues. Germline loops: CDR1 SGHAT, CDR2 FQNNGV. The CDR3 bases are TGTGCCAGCAGCTCCTATTTCAGGGTCACAGATACGCAGTATTTT. Its translation: CASSSYFRVTDTQYF.

The chain recombines TRBV9 with TRBJ1-1; maybe TRBD1 (6 bases). V was pared by 4 bases and J by 2 bases, with 12 bases between. The germline CDR1 and CDR2 sequences are SGDLS and YYNGEE. This CDR3 is built from 14 residues. CDR3: CASSRGTPNTEAFF. The CDR3 DNA reads as TGTGCCAGCAGCCGTGGGACACCTAACACTGAAGCTTTCTTT.

This clone was counted between two and nine times. The rearrangement links TRBV6-6 to TRBJ2-3; TRBD2 agrees at 9 bases. The J segment lost 4 bases and the V segment lost 5 bases, leaving 4 bases of the junction unmatched. Germline V lookup: CDR1 MNHNY, CDR2 SVGAGI (reference sequence). This CDR3 is 14 amino acids long. CDR3 protein: CASSPGLASDTQYF. CDR3 DNA sequence: TGTGCCAGCAGTCCGGGACTAGCATCAGATACGCAGTATTTT.

The rearrangement links TRBV19 to TRBJ2-1, with D unresolved. There are 11 residues in the CDR3. V was trimmed by 3 bases and J by 9 bases, leaving 6 bases between them. Germline loops: CDR1 LNHDA, CDR2 SQIVND (reference sequence). CDR3 loop: CASSIKTEQFF. The DNA of the CDR3 is TGTGCCAGTAGTATCAAGACTGAGCAGTTCTTC. Using reference TRBV19 and TRBJ2-1 for the parts outside the CDR3, the full variable domain is DGGITQSPKYLFRKEGQNVTLSCEQNLNHDAMYWYRQDPGQGLRLIYYSQIVNDFQKGDIAEGYSVSREKKESFPLTVTSAQKNPTAFYLCASSIKTEQFFGPGTRLTVL.

CDR3 nucleotide sequence: TGTGCCAGCAGCCGGGACCGCGCAGATACGCAGTATTTT. Its protein is CASSRDRADTQYF. The V call is TRBV5-8, the J call TRBJ2-3; D could derive from TRBD1 or TRBD2 (5 bases each). The CDR3 consists of 13 residues. With 4 bases removed from V and 4 bases from J, the gap between germline ends came to 10 bases. CDR1 and CDR2 (germline): SGHTS, YDEGEE.

Of note for this clone: Other DNA sequences of this sample code for an identical CDR3. The chain uses TRBV4-1 and TRBJ1-4; the D gene is possibly TRBD1 (6 bases). Per the germline V gene, CDR1 is MGHRA and CDR2 is YSYEKL. The CDR3 is made up of 15 amino acids. V was clipped by 0 bases and J by 8 bases, with 13 bases between them. The CDR3 is CASSQDPGAWEKLFF. The CDR3 DNA sequence: TGCGCCAGCAGCCAAGACCCGGGGGCGTGGGAAAAACTGTTTTTT.

The chain links TRBV4-3 to TRBJ1-2, with unresolved D. The CDR3 covers 19 residues. The ends were cut back, 3 bases at V and 1 base at J, with 24 bases in the middle. Germline CDR1 reads LGHNA; CDR2 reads YSLEER. The CDR3 protein is CASSQGHRREEIYNYGYTF. The CDR3 DNA reads as TGCGCCAGCAGCCAGGGCCATAGGCGGGAGGAGATCTATAACTATGGCTACACCTTC.

This clone is classed as large. The chain links TRBV9 to TRBJ2-3, with TRBD2 identical over 7 bases. Germline loops: CDR1 SGDLS, CDR2 YYNGEE. With 0 bases clipped from V and 2 bases from J, the junction kept 3 bases outside the gene matches. The CDR3 has 15 residues. CDR3 sequence (DNA): TGTGCCAGCAGCGTAGGAGGGAGGGCCACAGATACGCAGTATTTT. It specifies CASSVGGRATDTQYF.

The sample holds one count of this clone. This chain's CDR3 is CASSRTGVGYTF. Written as DNA, the CDR3 is TGCGCCAGCAGCAGAACAGGGGTTGGCTACACCTTC. V is TRBV5-1 and J is TRBJ1-2, with 7 bases aligning to TRBD1. CDR3 length: 12 residues. CDR1 and CDR2 from the germline V gene are SGHRS and YFSETQ. Trimming cost V 4 bases and J 7 bases; bases outside gene matches: 4.

This clone was seen a handful of times. The chain links TRBV28 to TRBJ1-1; no clear D. CDR3 size: 13 residues. Trimming removed 5 bases at V and 0 bases at J, with 7 bases between. Germline CDR1 and CDR2: MDHEN and SYDVKM. CDR3 sequence: CASSRRLNTEAFF. For the CDR3, the DNA is TGTGCCAGCAGTCGAAGATTGAACACTGAAGCTTTCTTT.

The V gene is TRBV29-1, the J gene TRBJ1-1; D perhaps matches TRBD1 (5 bases). Germline V CDR1 and CDR2: SQVTM, ANQGSEA. The CDR3 totals 12 residues. The CDR3 DNA reads as TGCGCCTCTGGGGGGTCTGGAACTGAAGCTTTCTTT. Its translation: CASGGSGTEAFF.

The V and J genes are TRBV6-1 and TRBJ2-5, with D possibly TRBD2 on 5 matching bases. Germline-derived CDR1 and CDR2 are MNHNS and SASEGT. CDR3 length: 15 amino acids. V was shortened by 6 bases and J by 5 bases, with 19 bases between the two germline ends. CDR3 sequence reads: CASRDPLVYAETQYF. The CDR3 region has the DNA TGTGCCAGCAGGGACCCACTAGTCTATGCGGAGACCCAGTACTTC.

This chain links TRBV7-9 with TRBJ2-1; D is perhaps TRBD2 (6 bases). Germline CDR1 reads SEHNR; CDR2 reads FQNEAQ (reference sequence). V lost 1 base, J lost 10 bases, and 20 bases lay in between. This CDR3 is built from 16 residues. In DNA form, the CDR3 reads TGTGCCAGCAGCTTAGATGGTAGCGGCCTGGGGGAGGAGCAGTTCTTC. It encodes CASSLDGSGLGEEQFF.

The chain combines TRBV7-9 with TRBJ2-1; 7 bases align to TRBD2. V shed 6 bases and J 4 bases; nucleotides not matched to a gene: 6. CDR3 length: 14 residues. Germline V gene lookup returns CDR1 SEHNR and CDR2 FQNEAQ (reference sequence). The CDR3 here is CASRGGAGYNEQFF. Written as DNA, the CDR3 is TGTGCCAGCAGGGGAGGGGCTGGGTACAATGAGCAGTTCTTC.

The rearrangement uses TRBV6-6 and TRBJ1-5; no firm D call. Deletions cut 6 bases from V and 2 bases from J, with 8 bases between. The CDR3 extends over 13 amino acids. Germline-derived CDR1 and CDR2 are MNHNY and SVGAGI (reference sequence). CDR3 region: CASSPSGNQPQHF. CDR3 nucleotide sequence: TGTGCCAGCAGCCCCTCGGGCAATCAGCCCCAGCATTTT.

The chain has TRBV7-2 and TRBJ2-2; D is uncertain. The CDR3 extends over 14 amino acids. V lost 5 bases and J lost 6, with 13 bases in between. In germline, CDR1 is SGHTA, CDR2 FQGNSA. The chain's CDR3 is CASSNKMDPGELFF. The DNA of the CDR3 is TGTGCCAGCAGCAACAAGATGGATCCCGGGGAGCTGTTTTTT.